What follows is one T cell receptor beta chain and its context. The target antigen is unknown. Read sequence stops 3 residues before the CDR3 end, and the germline J gene provides the missing end. This specimen comes from a study of T cells in women clearing cervical HPV infection. About the study: Controls gave blood once infection was undetectable; cases at lesion identification. Study findings and constraints: Cases carried less TRBV6-7 than controls: about 0.1% versus 0.15%. Repertoire richness, not evenness, was significantly elevated in CIN3+ cases versus controls.

Method: immunoSEQ multiplex PCR; TCRdb's copy keeps in-frame clones and lacks some. The sample's table shows roughly 30,000 clones. Per germline, CDR1 MDHEN and CDR2 SYDVKM. The CDR3 is 14 residues long. The chain carries TRBV28 and TRBJ1-2; D might be TRBD1 (6 bases). Sequenced sample: blood buffy coat. This clonotype was obtained from a woman between 18 and 70 years old with a cervical HPV16 infection that either progressed to CIN3+ or cleared (not recorded which). CDR3 in amino acids: CASSSLGQMGGYTF. The sequenced part of the CDR3 DNA is TGTGCCAGCAGTTCACTCGGACAGATGGGAGGC.